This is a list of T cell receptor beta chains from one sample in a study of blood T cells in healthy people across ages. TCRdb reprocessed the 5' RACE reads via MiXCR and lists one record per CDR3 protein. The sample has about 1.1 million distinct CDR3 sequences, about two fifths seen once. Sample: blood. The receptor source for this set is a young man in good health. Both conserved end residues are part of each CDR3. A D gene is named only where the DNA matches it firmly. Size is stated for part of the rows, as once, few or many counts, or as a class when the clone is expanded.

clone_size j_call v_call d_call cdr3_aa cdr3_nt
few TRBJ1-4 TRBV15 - CATSKRGATTNEKLFF TGTGCCACCAGCAAGCGGGGGGCAACAACTAATGAAAAACTGTTTTTT
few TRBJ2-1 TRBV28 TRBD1 CASRRSGTGYNEQFF TGTGCCAGCAGACGCTCCGGGACAGGGTACAATGAGCAGTTCTTC
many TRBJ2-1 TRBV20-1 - CSASPYSGYEQFF TGCAGTGCTAGCCCGTATTCAGGGTATGAGCAGTTCTTC
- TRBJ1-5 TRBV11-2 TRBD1 CASSYSGGTANQPQHF TGTGCCAGCAGCTACTCCGGCGGGACAGCTAATCAGCCCCAGCATTTT
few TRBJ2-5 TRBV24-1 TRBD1 CATSDEQGNEQYF TGTGCCACCAGTGACGAACAGGGGAATGAGCAGTACTTC
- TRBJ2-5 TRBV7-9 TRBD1 CASSSTGDAWVEQYF TGTGCCAGCAGCTCGACAGGGGACGCGTGGGTTGAGCAGTACTTC
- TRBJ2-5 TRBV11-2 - CANSPTGRNEQYF TGTGCCAACTCTCCAACGGGTCGCAATGAGCAGTACTTC
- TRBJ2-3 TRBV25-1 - CASSDPGEGTDTQYF TGTGCCAGCAGTGACCCCGGGGAGGGCACAGATACGCAGTATTTT
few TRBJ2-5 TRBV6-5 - CASSYLAQETQYF TGTGCCAGCAGTTACTTAGCCCAAGAGACCCAGTACTTC
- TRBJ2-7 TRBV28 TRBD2 CASSLGGGFYEQYF TGTGCCAGCAGTTTAGGGGGGGGGTTTTACGAGCAGTACTTC
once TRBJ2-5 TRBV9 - CASRSGRATHETQYF TGTGCCAGCAGATCTGGTAGGGCAACGCACGAGACCCAGTACTTC
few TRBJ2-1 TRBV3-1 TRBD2 CASSQVGLADIGEQFF TGTGCCAGCAGCCAAGTGGGACTAGCGGACATAGGTGAGCAGTTCTTC
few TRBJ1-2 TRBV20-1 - CSAQGTDLNYGYTF TGCAGTGCGCAAGGGACGGACTTAAACTATGGCTACACCTTC
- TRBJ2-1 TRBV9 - CASSGPRGYNEQFF TGTGCCAGCAGCGGTCCACGGGGTTACAATGAGCAGTTCTTC
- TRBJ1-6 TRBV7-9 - CASSPATGDGNSPLHF TGTGCCAGCAGCCCAGCGACGGGAGACGGTAATTCACCCCTCCACTTT
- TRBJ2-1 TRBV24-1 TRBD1 CATSSDRETWFF TGTGCCACCAGCTCCGACAGGGAAACTTGGTTCTTC
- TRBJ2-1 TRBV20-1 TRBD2 CSARDPGTSGRASVWDEQFF TGCAGTGCTAGAGATCCCGGGACTAGCGGGAGGGCCTCGGTTTGGGATGAGCAGTTCTTC
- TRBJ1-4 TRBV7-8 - CASSVGPRNEKLFF TGTGCCAGCAGCGTAGGGCCTCGGAATGAAAAACTGTTTTTT
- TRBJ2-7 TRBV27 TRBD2 CASSLKGLAGASSYNEQYF TGTGCCAGCAGTCTGAAGGGACTAGCGGGGGCCAGCTCCTACAATGAGCAGTACTTC
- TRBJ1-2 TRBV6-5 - CASSYATGGRYGYTF TGTGCCAGCAGTTACGCGACAGGAGGCCGCTATGGCTACACCTTC
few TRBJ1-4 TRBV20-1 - CSAQTPTTNEKLFF TGCAGTGCTCAGACACCAACAACTAATGAAAAACTGTTTTTT
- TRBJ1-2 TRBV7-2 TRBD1 CASSPDREANYGYTF TGTGCCAGCAGCCCGGACAGGGAGGCTAACTATGGCTACACCTTC
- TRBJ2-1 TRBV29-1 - CSVDNRLQPYNEQFF TGCAGCGTGGATAACCGGCTCCAACCCTACAATGAGCAGTTCTTC
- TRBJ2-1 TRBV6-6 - CASSYSTDPWQFF TGTGCCAGCAGTTACTCGACAGACCCCTGGCAGTTCTTC
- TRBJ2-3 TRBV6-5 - CASSYSLRGTTDTQYF TGTGCCAGCAGTTACTCGCTACGGGGGACCACAGATACGCAGTATTTT
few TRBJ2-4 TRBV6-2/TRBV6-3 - CASTGGAKNIQYF TGTGCCAGCACCGGGGGAGCCAAAAACATTCAGTACTTC
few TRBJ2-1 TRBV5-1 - CASSLETYYNEQFF TGCGCCAGCAGCTTGGAGACATACTACAATGAGCAGTTCTTC
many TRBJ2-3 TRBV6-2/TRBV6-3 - CASSYRPGQGGTQYF TGTGCCAGCAGTTACCGTCCCGGGCAAGGAGGTACGCAGTATTTT
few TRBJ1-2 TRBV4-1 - CASSQSPGTGGYTF TGCGCCAGCAGCCAATCCCCTGGGACTGGTGGCTACACCTTC
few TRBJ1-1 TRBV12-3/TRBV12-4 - CASSNFRTGTRIGTEAFF TGTGCCAGCAGCAATTTTAGAACCGGGACCCGGATAGGCACTGAAGCTTTCTTT
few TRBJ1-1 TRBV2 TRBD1 CASGGDSGGSTEAFF TGTGCCAGCGGCGGAGACTCAGGGGGTAGCACTGAAGCTTTCTTT
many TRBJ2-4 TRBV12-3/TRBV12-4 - CASSFGLLKNIQYF TGTGCCAGCAGTTTTGGACTCCTCAAAAACATTCAGTACTTC
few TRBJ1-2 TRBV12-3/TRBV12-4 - CASRTDGNYGYTF TGTGCCAGCAGGACTGACGGTAACTATGGCTACACCTTC
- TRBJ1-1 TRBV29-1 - CSAERDQNTEAFF TGCAGCGCTGAACGAGACCAGAACACTGAAGCTTTCTTT
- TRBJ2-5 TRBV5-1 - CASSPRERGGAETQYF TGCGCCAGCAGCCCCCGTGAGAGAGGGGGGGCGGAGACCCAGTACTTC
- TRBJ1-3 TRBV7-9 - CASSQLDSGNTIYF TGTGCCAGCAGCCAGCTTGACTCTGGAAACACCATATATTTT
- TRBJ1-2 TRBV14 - CTSSPQGRGRGYYGYTF TGTACCAGCAGCCCACAAGGGCGGGGACGTGGGTACTATGGCTACACCTTC
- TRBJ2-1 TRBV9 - CASSVWGQTGNEQFF TGTGCCAGCAGCGTCTGGGGGCAGACTGGCAATGAGCAGTTCTTC
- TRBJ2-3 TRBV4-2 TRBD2 CASSQESGGATSDTQYF TGTGCCAGCAGCCAAGAGAGCGGGGGGGCTACATCAGATACGCAGTATTTT
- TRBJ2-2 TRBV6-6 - CASSKDGGRVNGELFF TGTGCCAGCAGTAAAGACGGGGGGCGGGTGAACGGGGAGCTGTTTTTT
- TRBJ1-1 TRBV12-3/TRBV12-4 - CASSLFGGMNTEAFF TGTGCCAGCAGTTTATTTGGGGGTATGAACACTGAAGCTTTCTTT
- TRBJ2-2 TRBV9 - CVSSVSTDYGELFF TGTGTCAGCAGCGTGTCGACCGATTACGGAGAGCTGTTTTTT
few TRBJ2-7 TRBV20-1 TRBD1 CSANPGTGDLNEQYF TGCAGTGCTAACCCCGGGACAGGGGATTTGAATGAGCAGTACTTC
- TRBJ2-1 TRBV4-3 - CASSQEWGSNERFF TGCGCCAGCAGCCAAGAATGGGGGTCCAATGAGCGGTTCTTC
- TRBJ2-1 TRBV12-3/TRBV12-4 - CASTLAGEQFF TGTGCCAGCACCCTCGCCGGGGAGCAGTTCTTC
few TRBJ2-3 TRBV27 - CASSSYSDTQYF TGTGCCAGCAGCAGCTACTCAGATACGCAGTATTTT
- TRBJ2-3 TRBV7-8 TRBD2 CASTLGPNSASGGLVTQYF TGTGCCAGCACCCTTGGACCCAACTCCGCTAGCGGGGGTCTTGTTACGCAGTATTTT
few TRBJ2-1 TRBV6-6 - CASSRQQGNEQFF TGTGCCAGCAGCCGACAACAGGGAAATGAGCAGTTCTTC
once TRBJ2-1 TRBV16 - CASRSFASYNEQFF TGTGCCAGCCGCAGCTTCGCCTCATACAATGAGCAGTTCTTC
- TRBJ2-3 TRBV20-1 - CSARKEVTQYF TGCAGTGCTAGAAAGGAGGTTACGCAGTATTTT
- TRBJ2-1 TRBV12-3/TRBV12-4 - CASSFSAGSYNEQFF TGTGCCAGCAGTTTTTCGGCCGGCTCCTACAATGAGCAGTTCTTC
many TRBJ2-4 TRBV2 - CASSEAFGGGLIVGKNIQYF TGTGCCAGCAGTGAAGCGTTTGGAGGGGGATTGATTGTGGGCAAAAACATTCAGTACTTC
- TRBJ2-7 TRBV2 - CASVEGMYEQYF TGTGCCAGCGTCGAGGGTATGTACGAGCAGTACTTC
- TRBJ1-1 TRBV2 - CASSEGVTNTEAFF TGTGCCAGCAGTGAGGGGGTGACGAACACTGAAGCTTTCTTT
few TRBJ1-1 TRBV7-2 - CASSLGYGAWGTEAFF TGTGCCAGCAGCTTAGGGTACGGGGCTTGGGGCACTGAAGCTTTCTTT